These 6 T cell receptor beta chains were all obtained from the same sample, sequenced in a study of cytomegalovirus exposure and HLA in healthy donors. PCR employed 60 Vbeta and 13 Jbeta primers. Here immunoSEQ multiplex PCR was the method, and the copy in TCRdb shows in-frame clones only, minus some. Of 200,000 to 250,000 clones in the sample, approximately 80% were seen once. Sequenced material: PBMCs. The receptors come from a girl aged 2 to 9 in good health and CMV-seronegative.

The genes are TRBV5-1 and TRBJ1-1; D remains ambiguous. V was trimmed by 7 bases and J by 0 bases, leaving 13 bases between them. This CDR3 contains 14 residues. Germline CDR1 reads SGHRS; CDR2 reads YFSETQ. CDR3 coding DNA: TGCGCCAGCGCCCCGAGAGGCCTGAACACTGAAGCTTTCTTT. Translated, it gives CASAPRGLNTEAFF. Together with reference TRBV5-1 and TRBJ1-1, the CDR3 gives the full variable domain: KAGVTQTPRYLIKTRGQQVTLSCSPISGHRSVSWYQQTPGQGLQFLFEYFSETQRNKGNFPGRFSGRQFSNSRSEMNVSTLELGDSALYLCASAPRGLNTEAFFGQGTRLTVV.

The CDR3 bases are TGTGCCAGCAGGTTAGGACAGGGCTCCTACAATGAGCAGTTCTTC. Its translation is CASRLGQGSYNEQFF. The chain links TRBV2 to TRBJ2-1, with 8 positions matching TRBD1. V shed 6 bases and J 0 bases; nucleotides not matched to a gene: 4. Germline lookup yields CDR1 SNHLY and CDR2 FYNNEI. The CDR3 is 15 amino acids.

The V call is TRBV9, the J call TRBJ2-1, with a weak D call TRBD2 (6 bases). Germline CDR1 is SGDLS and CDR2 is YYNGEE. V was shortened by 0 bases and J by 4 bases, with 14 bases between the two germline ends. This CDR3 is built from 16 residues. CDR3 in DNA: TGTGCCAGCAGCGTAGAGGGTAGCGGCTTTTACAATGAGCAGTTCTTC. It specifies CASSVEGSGFYNEQFF.

CDR3 nucleotides: TGTGCCAGCAGCGTAACAGGGGAGTACAATGAGCAGTTCTTC. Protein product: CASSVTGEYNEQFF. The J gene is TRBJ2-1, the V gene TRBV7-9; 7 bases align to TRBD1. After removal of 5 bases from V and 4 bases from J, the junction contained 5 bases not matched to a gene. CDR1 and CDR2 (germline): SEHNR, FQNEAQ (reference sequence). The CDR3 length is 14 residues.

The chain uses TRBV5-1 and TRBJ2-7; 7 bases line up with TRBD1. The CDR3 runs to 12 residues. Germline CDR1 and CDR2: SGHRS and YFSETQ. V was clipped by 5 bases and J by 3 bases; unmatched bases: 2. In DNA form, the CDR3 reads TGCGCCAGCAGTAGGGACAGCTACGAGCAGTACTTC. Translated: CASSRDSYEQYF.

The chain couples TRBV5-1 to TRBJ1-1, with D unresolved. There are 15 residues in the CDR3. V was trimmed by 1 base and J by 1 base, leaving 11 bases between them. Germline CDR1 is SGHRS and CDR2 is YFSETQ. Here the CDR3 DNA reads TGCGCCAGCAGCTTGCGGAGATCCCCGAACACTGAAGCTTTCTTT. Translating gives CASSLRRSPNTEAFF. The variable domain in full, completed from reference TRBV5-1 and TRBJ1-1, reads KAGVTQTPRYLIKTRGQQVTLSCSPISGHRSVSWYQQTPGQGLQFLFEYFSETQRNKGNFPGRFSGRQFSNSRSEMNVSTLELGDSALYLCASSLRRSPNTEAFFGQGTRLTVV.